A single T cell receptor beta chain is shown here with its context. Its matching antigen is unknown. These data come from a study of cytomegalovirus exposure and HLA in healthy donors. Across the study: Assignment to the Caucasian-associated ancestry cluster applied to roughly 80% of the approximately 400 genotyped donors.

The PCR was carried out with 60 Vbeta primers and 13 Jbeta primers. Clones were sequenced by immunoSEQ multiplex PCR, and TCRdb holds only the in-frame ones, with some missing. The data contain 150,000 or so clones, approximately 74% of them singletons. Findings and caveats of the study: Further analysis was carried out later, and it showed several of the most significant clusters appearing linked to common viral pathogens.

Sequenced sample: PBMCs. This clonotype was sampled from a man aged 18 to 29 in good health and CMV-seropositive.

The chain's CDR3 is CASSLWAGPQHF. In DNA, the CDR3 is TGTGCCAGCAGCTTGTGGGCAGGACCCCAGCATTTT. The V gene is TRBV11-2, the J gene TRBJ1-5; D is uncertain. CDR1 and CDR2 from the germline V gene are SGHAT and FQNNGV. V was shortened by 3 bases and J by 10 bases, with 10 bases between the two germline ends. The CDR3 has 12 residues.